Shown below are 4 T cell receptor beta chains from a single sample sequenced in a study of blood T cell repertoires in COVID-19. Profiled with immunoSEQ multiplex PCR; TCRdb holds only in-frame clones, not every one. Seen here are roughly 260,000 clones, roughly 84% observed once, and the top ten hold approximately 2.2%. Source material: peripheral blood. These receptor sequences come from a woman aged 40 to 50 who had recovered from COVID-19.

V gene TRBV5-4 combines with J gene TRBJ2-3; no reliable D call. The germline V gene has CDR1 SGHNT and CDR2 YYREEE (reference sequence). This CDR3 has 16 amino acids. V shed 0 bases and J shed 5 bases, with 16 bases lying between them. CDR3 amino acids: CASSLGFERFEDTQYF. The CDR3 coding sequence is TGTGCCAGCAGCTTGGGGTTTGAACGGTTCGAAGATACGCAGTATTTT.

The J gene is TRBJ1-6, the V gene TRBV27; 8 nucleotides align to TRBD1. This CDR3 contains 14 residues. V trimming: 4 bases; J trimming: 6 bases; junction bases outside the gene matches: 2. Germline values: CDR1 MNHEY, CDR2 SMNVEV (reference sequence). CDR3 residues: CASSSTGANSPLHF. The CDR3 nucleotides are TGTGCCAGCAGTTCGACAGGGGCTAATTCACCCCTCCACTTT.

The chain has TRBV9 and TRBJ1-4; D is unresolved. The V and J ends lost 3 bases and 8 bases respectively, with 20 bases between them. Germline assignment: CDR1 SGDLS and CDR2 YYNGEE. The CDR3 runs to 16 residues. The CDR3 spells CASSADRGILEEKLFF. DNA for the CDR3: TGTGCCAGCAGCGCAGACCGAGGGATTTTGGAGGAAAAACTGTTTTTT.

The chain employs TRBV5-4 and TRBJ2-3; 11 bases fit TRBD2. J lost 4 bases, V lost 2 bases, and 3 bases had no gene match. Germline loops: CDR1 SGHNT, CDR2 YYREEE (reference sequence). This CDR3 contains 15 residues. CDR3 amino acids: CASSLLAGEADTQYF. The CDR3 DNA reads TGTGCCAGCAGCTTACTAGCGGGAGAAGCAGATACGCAGTATTTT. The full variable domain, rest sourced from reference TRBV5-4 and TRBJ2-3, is ETGVTQSPTHLIKTRGQQVTLRCSSQSGHNTVSWYQQALGQGPQFIFQYYREEENGRGNFPPRFSGLQFPNYSSELNVNALELDDSALYLCASSLLAGEADTQYFGPGTRLTVL.